This TCR beta chain was recovered during a study (dated by TCRdb to the mid-2010s). The study in broad terms: The study tested whether tumor-infiltrating Tregs in breast cancer are recruited from blood Tregs or converted in situ from other CD4+ T cell subsets.

Germline trimming: 3 bases from V, 1 base from J; junction bases outside gene matches: 5. CDR1 and CDR2 are drawn from the germline V gene: SGDLS, YYNGEE. Its CDR3 holds 15 amino acids, cysteine through phenylalanine. The only DNA kept is the CDR3, 45 bases in frame from the first base. Full-length TCR variable regions were amplified by 5' RACE PCR with constant-region reverse primers, followed by semi-nested PCR with Nested Universal Primer A. Using the ReliaPrep RNA Cell Miniprep System, total RNA was extracted, and the SMARTer RACE 5'/3' Kit was then used to reverse transcribe the RNA into 5'RACE-ready cDNA. Full-length TCR alpha and beta libraries were barcoded with multiplex adaptors and sequenced on an Illumina MiSeq. The study's processing was this. For each of nine subset-tissue groups, sequencing data from the five patients were combined, and the groups were compared by unsupervised clustering of TCR gene usage. The Morisita-Horn index was used to calculate repertoire similarity, with shared sequences weighted according to their contribution to each repertoire. TCRdb redid the processing of the public reads, applying fastp at Q25 and MiXCR, and retained in-frame beta chains. Entries are consolidated by CDR3 protein sequence, retaining the most common genes and DNA. The V and J calls and clone size are TCRdb's, not the authors'. The sample table shows 40,000 to 55,000 distinct CDR3 sequences, and roughly 20% are seen once. Roughly 4.5% of the sample rests with the top ten.

This clonotype was seen repeatedly, ten times or more. Its cognate antigen has yet to be identified. The input lacks base qualities; no much larger clone sits a single base away. Study-wide findings and limitations: In terms of TCR gene usage, tumor memory CD4+ T cells clustered together with blood and lymph node memory CD4+ cells, as well as with lymph node naive CD4+ cells. Rather than covering whole repertoires, validation in the larger cohort was restricted to a single TCR beta V-J rearrangement. Tumor-infiltrating Treg TCR alpha and beta sequences overlapped most with tumor naive CD4+ T cells, then with blood naive CD4+ T cells.

Cells that were CD4+CD25+CD127-/low were isolated as Tregs. Tregs, naive and memory CD4+ T cells from tumor, blood and ipsilateral draining lymph nodes of five breast cancer patients underwent full-length TCR alpha and beta sequencing. Tumor tissue and lymph nodes obtained from ipsilateral axillary dissection were perfused with PBS, minced and then digested with collagenase I and hyaluronidase. Mononuclear cells from lymph nodes or 50 ml of peripheral blood were isolated by Ficoll density gradient centrifugation. FACS confirmed that the sorted cell populations were more than 90% pure. This receptor was obtained from a female donor with breast cancer. The specimen sequenced was Tregs sorted from a lymph node. The chain is made from TRBV9 and TRBJ2-7, with 9 junctional bases fitting TRBD1. The CDR3 protein: CASSAEGTGSYEQYF. The bases read TGTGCCAGCAGCGCCGAAGGGACAGGGTCCTACGAGCAGTACTTC. The CDR3, completed at both ends by the reference TRBV9 and TRBJ2-7 genes, gives the full variable domain DSGVTQTPKHLITATGQRVTLRCSPRSGDLSVYWYQQSLDQGLQFLIQYYNGEERAKGNILERFSAQQFPDLHSELNLSSLELGDSALYFCASSAEGTGSYEQYFGPGTRLTVT.